This T cell receptor beta chain was identified in a study of blood T cell repertoires in COVID-19. Study background: Sites in the United States, Italy and Spain provided acute and convalescent COVID-19 samples. PBMCs, B-cell-depleted T cells, or T cells provided the cDNA or gDNA that made up the material.

How the authors handled the data: By means of reference gene primer amplification, nucleated cell counts were estimated. Some clones are missing from TCRdb's copy, which holds only in-frame ones; the method was immunoSEQ multiplex PCR. Clone size and V and J calls were adopted from that table, with D and trimming inferred from the DNA. The table lists approximately 250,000 clones, 84% of them singletons. Trimming took off 5 bases at V and 6 bases at J, with 19 bases between the two ends. The CDR3 sequence is 15 residues long. Germline V gene sequence: CDR1 SGHRS, CDR2 YFSETQ. The TCR originated in a woman in her thirties or forties who had recovered from COVID-19. Sequencing was carried out using peripheral blood. V and J are TRBV5-1 and TRBJ2-3; a weak D match, TRBD1 (6 bases). CDR3 region: CASRPNGQMSDTQYF. As DNA, the CDR3 is TGCGCCAGCAGGCCAAATGGACAGATGAGTGATACGCAGTATTTT.